This T cell receptor (beta chain) appears in the sequencing data of a study of technical replicates of blood from a few donors. Profiled with immunoSEQ multiplex PCR; TCRdb holds only in-frame clones, not every one. The sample includes 70,000 to 95,000 clones, around 97% seen only once; the top ten take 0.18%. Sequencing was carried out using T cells isolated from PBMCs. The receptor's source is a human donor in good health.

The DNA of the CDR3 is TGTGCCAGCGAGGGAGCAACTAATGAAAAACTGTTTTTT. Amino acid sequence: CASEGATNEKLFF. The chain is built from TRBV18 and TRBJ1-4; D is unclear. CDR3 length equals 13 residues. The V end was cut by 8 bases, the J end by 0 bases, with 7 bases between. The germline V gene encodes CDR1 KGHSH and CDR2 LQKENI.